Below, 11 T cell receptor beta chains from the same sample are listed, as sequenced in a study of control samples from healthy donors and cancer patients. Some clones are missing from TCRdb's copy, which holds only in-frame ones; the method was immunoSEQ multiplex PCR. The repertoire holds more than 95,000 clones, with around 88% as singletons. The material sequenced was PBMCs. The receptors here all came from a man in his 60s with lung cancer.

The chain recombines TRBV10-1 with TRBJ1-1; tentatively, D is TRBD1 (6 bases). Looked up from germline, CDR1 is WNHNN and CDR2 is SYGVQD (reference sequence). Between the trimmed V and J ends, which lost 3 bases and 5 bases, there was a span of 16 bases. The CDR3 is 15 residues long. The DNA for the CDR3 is TGCGCCAGCAGTGACCCCGGACAGACCGATACTGAAGCTTTCTTT. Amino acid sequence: CASSDPGQTDTEAFF.

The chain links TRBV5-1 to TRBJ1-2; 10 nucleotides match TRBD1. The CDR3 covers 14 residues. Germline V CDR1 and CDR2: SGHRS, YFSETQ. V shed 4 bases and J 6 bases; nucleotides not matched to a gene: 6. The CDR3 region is CASSPETGGNGYTF. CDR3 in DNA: TGCGCCAGCAGCCCGGAGACAGGGGGCAATGGCTACACCTTC.

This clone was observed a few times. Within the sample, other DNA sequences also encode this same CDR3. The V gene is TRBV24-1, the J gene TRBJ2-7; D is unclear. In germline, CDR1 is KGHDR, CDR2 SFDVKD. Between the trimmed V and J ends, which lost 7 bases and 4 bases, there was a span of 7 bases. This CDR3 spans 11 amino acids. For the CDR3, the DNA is TGTGCCACCAGCGATGGTTACGAGCAGTACTTC. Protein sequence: CATSDGYEQYF.

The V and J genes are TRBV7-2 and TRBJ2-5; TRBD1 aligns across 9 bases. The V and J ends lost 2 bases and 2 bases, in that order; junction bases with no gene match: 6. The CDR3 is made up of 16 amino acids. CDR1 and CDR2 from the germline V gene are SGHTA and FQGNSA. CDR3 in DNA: TGTGCCAGCAGCTTATTGAGGGGACAGGGTCAAGAGACCCAGTACTTC. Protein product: CASSLLRGQGQETQYF.

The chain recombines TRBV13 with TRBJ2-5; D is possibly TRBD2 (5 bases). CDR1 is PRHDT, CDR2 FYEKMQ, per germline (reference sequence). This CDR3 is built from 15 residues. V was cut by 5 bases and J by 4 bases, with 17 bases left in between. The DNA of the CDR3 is TGTGCCAGCAGCACCGGACTGGGCGGACGAGAGACCCAGTACTTC. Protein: CASSTGLGGRETQYF.

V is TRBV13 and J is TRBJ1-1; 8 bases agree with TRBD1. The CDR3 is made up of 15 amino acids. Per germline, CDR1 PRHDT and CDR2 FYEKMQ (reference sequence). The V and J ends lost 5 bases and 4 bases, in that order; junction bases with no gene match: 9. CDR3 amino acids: CASSPRDRWGTEAFF. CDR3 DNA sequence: TGTGCCAGCAGCCCCCGGGACAGGTGGGGCACTGAAGCTTTCTTT. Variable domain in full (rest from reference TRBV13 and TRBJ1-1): AAGVIQSPRHLIKEKRETATLKCYPIPRHDTVYWYQQGPGQDPQFLISFYEKMQSDKGSIPDRFSAQQFSDYHSELNMSSLELGDSALYFCASSPRDRWGTEAFFGQGTRLTVV.

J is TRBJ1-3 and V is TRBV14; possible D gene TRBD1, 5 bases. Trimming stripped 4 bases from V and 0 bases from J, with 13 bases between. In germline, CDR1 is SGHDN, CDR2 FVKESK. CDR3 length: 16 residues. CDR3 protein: CASSRRQINSGNTIYF. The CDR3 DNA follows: TGTGCCAGCAGCCGCCGACAGATCAACTCTGGAAACACCATATATTTT.

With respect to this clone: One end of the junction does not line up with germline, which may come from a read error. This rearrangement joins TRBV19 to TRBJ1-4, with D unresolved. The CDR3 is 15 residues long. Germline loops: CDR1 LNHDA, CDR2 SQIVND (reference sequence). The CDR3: CASSIDPMVPERLFF. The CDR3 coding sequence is TGTGCCAGTAGTATAGATCCGATGGTCCCGGAAAGACTGTTTTTT. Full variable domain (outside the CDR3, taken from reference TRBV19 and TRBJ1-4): DGGITQSPKYLFRKEGQNVTLSCEQNLNHDAMYWYRQDPGQGLRLIYYSQIVNDFQKGDIAEGYSVSREKKESFPLTVTSAQKNPTAFYLCASSIDPMVPERLFFGSGTQLSVL.

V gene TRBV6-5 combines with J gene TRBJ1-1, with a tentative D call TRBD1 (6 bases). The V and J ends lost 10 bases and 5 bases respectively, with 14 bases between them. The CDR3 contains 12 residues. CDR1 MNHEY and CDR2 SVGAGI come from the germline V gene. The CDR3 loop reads CATSEGGTEAFF. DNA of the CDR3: TGTGCCACCAGCGAGGGGGGGACTGAAGCTTTCTTT.

The CDR3 region has the DNA TGCGCCACCAAACCACAGCCTAACTATGGCTACACCTTC. As protein: CATKPQPNYGYTF. V gene TRBV10-2 combines with J gene TRBJ1-2, with D unclear. The CDR3 spans 13 residues. Per the germline V gene, CDR1 is WSHSY and CDR2 is SAAADI. Trimming shortened V by 10 bases and J by 0 bases, and 12 bases separated the two germline ends.

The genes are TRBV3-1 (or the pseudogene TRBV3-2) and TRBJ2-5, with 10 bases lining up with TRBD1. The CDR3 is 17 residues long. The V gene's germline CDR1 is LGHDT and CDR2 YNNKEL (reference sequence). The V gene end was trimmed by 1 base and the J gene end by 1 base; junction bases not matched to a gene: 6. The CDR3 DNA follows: TGTGCCAGCAGCCAAGGACAGGGGGCGATAATCCAAGAGACCCAGTACTTC. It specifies CASSQGQGAIIQETQYF.